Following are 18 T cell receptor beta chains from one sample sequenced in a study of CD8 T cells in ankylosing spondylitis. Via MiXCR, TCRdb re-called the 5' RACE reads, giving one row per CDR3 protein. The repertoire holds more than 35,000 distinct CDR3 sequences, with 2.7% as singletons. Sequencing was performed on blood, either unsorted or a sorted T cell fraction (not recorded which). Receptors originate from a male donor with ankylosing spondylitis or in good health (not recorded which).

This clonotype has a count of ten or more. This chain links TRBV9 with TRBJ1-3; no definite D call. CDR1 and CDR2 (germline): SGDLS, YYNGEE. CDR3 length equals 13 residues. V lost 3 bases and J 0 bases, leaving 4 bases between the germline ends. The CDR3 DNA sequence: TGTGCCAGCAGCGGTAGCTCTGGAAACACCATATATTTT. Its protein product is CASSGSSGNTIYF. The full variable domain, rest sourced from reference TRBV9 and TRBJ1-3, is DSGVTQTPKHLITATGQRVTLRCSPRSGDLSVYWYQQSLDQGLQFLIQYYNGEERAKGNILERFSAQQFPDLHSELNLSSLELGDSALYFCASSGSSGNTIYFGEGSWLTVV.

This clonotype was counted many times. The CDR3 spells CASSVGTSGQETQYF. The CDR3 DNA is TGTGCCAGCAGCGTAGGGACTAGCGGCCAAGAGACCCAGTACTTC. V and J are TRBV9 and TRBJ2-5; 10 bases line up with TRBD2. CDR3 length: 15 amino acids. The trim removed 0 bases at V and 1 base at J, leaving 0 bases unmatched. Germline V gives CDR1 SGDLS, CDR2 YYNGEE.

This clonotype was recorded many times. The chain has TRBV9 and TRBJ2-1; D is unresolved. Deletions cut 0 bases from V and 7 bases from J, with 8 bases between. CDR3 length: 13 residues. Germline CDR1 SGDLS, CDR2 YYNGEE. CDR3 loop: CASSVGQRNEQFF. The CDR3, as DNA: TGTGCCAGCAGCGTAGGACAACGTAATGAGCAGTTCTTC. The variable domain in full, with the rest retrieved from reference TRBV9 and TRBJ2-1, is DSGVTQTPKHLITATGQRVTLRCSPRSGDLSVYWYQQSLDQGLQFLIQYYNGEERAKGNILERFSAQQFPDLHSELNLSSLELGDSALYFCASSVGQRNEQFFGPGTRLTVL.

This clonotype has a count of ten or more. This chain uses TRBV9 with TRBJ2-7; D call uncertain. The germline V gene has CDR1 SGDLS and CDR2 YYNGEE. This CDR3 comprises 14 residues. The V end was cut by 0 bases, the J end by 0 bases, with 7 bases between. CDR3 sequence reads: CASSVGLNSYEQYF. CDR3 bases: TGTGCCAGCAGCGTAGGGCTGAACTCCTACGAGCAGTACTTC.

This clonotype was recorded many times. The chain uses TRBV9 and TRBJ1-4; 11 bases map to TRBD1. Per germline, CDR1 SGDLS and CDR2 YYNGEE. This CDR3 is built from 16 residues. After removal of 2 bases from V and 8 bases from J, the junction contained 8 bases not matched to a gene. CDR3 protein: CASSVGGTGGSEKLFF. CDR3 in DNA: TGTGCCAGCAGCGTGGGGGGGACAGGGGGATCGGAAAAACTGTTTTTT.

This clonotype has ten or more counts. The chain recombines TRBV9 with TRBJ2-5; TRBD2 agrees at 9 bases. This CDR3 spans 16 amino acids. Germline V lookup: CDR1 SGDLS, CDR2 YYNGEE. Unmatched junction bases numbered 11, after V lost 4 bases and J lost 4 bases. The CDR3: CASSPGLREGRETQYF. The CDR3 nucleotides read TGTGCCAGCAGCCCCGGCCTGCGGGAGGGCCGAGAGACCCAGTACTTC.

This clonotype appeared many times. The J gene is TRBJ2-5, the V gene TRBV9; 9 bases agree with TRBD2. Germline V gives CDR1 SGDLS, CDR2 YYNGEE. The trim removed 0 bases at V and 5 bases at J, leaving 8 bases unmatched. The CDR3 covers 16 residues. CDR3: CASSVATGAGGETQYF. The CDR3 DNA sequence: TGTGCCAGCAGCGTAGCTACGGGAGCGGGAGGTGAGACCCAGTACTTC.

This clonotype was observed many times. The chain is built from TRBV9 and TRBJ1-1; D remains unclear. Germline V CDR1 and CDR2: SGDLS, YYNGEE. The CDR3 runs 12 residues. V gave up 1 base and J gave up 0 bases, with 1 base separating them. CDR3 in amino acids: CASSVMNTEAFF. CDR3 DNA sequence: TGTGCCAGCAGCGTAATGAACACTGAAGCTTTCTTT.

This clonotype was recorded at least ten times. The DNA for the CDR3 is TGTGCCAGCAGCCTGGGACTCATGGACCAAGAGACCCAGTACTTC. Encoded protein: CASSLGLMDQETQYF. The chain carries TRBV9 and TRBJ2-5; the D gene is possibly TRBD2 (6 bases). In germline, CDR1 is SGDLS, CDR2 YYNGEE. The CDR3 runs 15 residues. Trimming removed 4 bases from V and 0 bases from J, with 13 bases in between.

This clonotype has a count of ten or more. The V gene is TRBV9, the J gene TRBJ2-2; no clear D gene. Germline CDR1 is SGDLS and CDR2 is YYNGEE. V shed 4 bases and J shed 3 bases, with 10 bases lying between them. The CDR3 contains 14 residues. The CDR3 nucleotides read TGTGCCAGCAGCATCCCCTCCCACACCGGGGAGCTGTTTTTT. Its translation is CASSIPSHTGELFF.

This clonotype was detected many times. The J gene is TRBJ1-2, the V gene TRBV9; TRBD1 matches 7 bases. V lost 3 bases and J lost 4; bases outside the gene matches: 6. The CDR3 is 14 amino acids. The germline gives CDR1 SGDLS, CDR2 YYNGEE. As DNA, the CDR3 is TGTGCCAGCAGCGACCAGGGGGTTGGCTATGGCTACACCTTC. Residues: CASSDQGVGYGYTF.

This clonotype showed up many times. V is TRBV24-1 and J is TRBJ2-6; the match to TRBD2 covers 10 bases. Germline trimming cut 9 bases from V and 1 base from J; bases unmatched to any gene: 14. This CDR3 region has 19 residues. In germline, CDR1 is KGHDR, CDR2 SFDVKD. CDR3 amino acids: CATHTTSEREGSGANVLTF. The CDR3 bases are TGTGCCACCCACACCACGTCCGAGCGGGAGGGTTCTGGGGCCAACGTCCTGACTTTC.

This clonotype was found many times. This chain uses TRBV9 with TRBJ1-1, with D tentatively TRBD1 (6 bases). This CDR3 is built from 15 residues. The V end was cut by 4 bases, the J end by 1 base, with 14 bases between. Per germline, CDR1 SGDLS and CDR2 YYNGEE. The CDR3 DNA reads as TGTGCCAGCAGCCCACCGGGGGGGCGGAACACTGAAGCTTTCTTT. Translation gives CASSPPGGRNTEAFF.

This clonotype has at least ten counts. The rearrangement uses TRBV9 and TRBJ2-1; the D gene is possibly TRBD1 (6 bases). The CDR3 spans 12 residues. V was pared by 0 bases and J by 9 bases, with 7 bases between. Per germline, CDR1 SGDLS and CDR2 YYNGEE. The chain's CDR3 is CASSVDRVEQFF. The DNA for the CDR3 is TGTGCCAGCAGCGTAGACAGGGTTGAGCAGTTCTTC.

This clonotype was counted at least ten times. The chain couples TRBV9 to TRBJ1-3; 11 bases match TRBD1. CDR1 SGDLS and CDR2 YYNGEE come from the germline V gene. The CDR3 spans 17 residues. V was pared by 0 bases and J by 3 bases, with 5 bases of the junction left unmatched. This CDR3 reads CASSVAGQGAFGNTIYF. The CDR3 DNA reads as TGTGCCAGCAGCGTAGCCGGACAGGGGGCTTTTGGAAACACCATATATTTT.

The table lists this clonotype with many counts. CDR3 sequence (DNA): TGTGCCAGCAGCGTCGCCACAGGGGGCGGTTTAGATACGCAGTATTTT. As protein: CASSVATGGGLDTQYF. The J gene is TRBJ2-3, the V gene TRBV9, with 9 nucleotides matching TRBD1. The germline CDR1 and CDR2 sequences are SGDLS and YYNGEE. The junction had 9 bases not matched to a gene; V was cut back by 2 bases and J by 5 bases. The CDR3 spans 16 residues.

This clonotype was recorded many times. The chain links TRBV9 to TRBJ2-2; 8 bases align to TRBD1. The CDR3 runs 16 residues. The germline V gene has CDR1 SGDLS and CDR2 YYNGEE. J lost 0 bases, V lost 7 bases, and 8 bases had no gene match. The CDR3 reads CASEHSGQANTGELFF. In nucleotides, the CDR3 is TGTGCCAGCGAACACTCGGGACAGGCGAACACCGGGGAGCTGTTTTTT. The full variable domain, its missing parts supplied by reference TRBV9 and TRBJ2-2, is DSGVTQTPKHLITATGQRVTLRCSPRSGDLSVYWYQQSLDQGLQFLIQYYNGEERAKGNILERFSAQQFPDLHSELNLSSLELGDSALYFCASEHSGQANTGELFFGEGSRLTVL.

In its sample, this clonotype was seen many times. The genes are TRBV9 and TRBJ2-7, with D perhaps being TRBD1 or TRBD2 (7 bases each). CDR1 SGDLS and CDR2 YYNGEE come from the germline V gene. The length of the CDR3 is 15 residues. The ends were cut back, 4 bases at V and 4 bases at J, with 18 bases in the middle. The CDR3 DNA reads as TGTGCCAGCAGCCCCCAGGGGGAGGGCCGATACGAGCAGTACTTC. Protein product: CASSPQGEGRYEQYF.